This T cell receptor beta chain was found in a study of cytomegalovirus exposure and HLA in healthy donors. Study details: Earlier sequencing of around 190 million T cells yielded under 120 million unique TCR beta sequences. Unique TCRs from HLA-typed donors, about 78 million of them, were held in an early data release.

Healthy people donating bone marrow made up the donors. This CDR3 comprises 14 residues. The V and J ends lost 2 bases and 6 bases respectively, with 11 bases between them. Germline-derived CDR1 and CDR2 are MNHEY and SMNVEV (reference sequence). 13 Jbeta primers and 60 Vbeta primers were used for the PCR. Profiled with immunoSEQ multiplex PCR; TCRdb holds only in-frame clones, not every one. The repertoire holds around 120,000 clones, with approximately 61% as singletons. For this clone: Its specificity is not known.

General observations from the study: CMV serostatus was the sole immune exposure information available.

Sequencing was carried out using PBMCs. The V and J genes are TRBV27 and TRBJ1-5; D is unresolved. This receptor was taken from a man younger than 40 in good health and CMV-seropositive. CDR3 nucleotide sequence: TGTGCCAGCAGTTTAGGGAGGGTAAGTCAGCCCCAGCATTTT. Its translation: CASSLGRVSQPQHF.